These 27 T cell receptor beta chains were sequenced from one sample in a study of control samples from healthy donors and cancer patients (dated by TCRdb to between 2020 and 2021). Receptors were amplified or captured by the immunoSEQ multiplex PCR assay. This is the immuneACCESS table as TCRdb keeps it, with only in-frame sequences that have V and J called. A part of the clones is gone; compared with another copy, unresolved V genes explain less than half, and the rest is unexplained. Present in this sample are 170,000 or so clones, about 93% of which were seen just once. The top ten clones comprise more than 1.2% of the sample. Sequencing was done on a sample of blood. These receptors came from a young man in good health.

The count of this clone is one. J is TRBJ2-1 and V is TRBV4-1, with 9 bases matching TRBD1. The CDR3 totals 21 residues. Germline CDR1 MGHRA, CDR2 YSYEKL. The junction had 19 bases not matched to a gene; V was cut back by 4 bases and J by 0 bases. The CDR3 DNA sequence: TGCGCCAGCAGCCCCCGAGCGAAAGGGACAGGGAATTTTGGCTCCTACAATGAGCAGTTCTTC. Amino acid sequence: CASSPRAKGTGNFGSYNEQFF.

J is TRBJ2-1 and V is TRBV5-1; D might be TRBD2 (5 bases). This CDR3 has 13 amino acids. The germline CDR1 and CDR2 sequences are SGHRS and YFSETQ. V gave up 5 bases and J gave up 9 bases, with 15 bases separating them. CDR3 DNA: TGCGCCAGCAGTAGGACTGGGTGGAGTGAGCAGTTCTTC. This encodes CASSRTGWSEQFF.

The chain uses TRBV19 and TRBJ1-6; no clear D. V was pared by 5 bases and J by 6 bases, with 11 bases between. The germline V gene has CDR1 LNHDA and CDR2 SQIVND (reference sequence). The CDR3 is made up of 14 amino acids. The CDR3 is CASSLTGGNSPLHF. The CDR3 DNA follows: TGTGCCAGTAGTCTTACGGGAGGTAATTCACCCCTCCACTTT.

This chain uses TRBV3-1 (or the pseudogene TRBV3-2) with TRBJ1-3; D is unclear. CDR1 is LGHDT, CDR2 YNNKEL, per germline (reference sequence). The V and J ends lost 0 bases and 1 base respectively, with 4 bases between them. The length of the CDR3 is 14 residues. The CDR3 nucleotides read TGTGCCAGCAGCCAAGAAACATCTGGAAACACCATATATTTT. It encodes CASSQETSGNTIYF.

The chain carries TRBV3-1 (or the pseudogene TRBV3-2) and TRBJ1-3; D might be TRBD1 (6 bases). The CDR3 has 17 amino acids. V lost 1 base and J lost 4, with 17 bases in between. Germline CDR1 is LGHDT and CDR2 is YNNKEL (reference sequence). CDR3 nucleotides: TGTGCCAGCAGCCAAGGTCTCCGGGGGGCGCGAGGAAACACCATATATTTT. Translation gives CASSQGLRGARGNTIYF.

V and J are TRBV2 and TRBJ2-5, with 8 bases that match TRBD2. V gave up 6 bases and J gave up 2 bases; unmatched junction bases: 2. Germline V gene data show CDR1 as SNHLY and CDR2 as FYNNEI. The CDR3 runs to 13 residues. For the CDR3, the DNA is TGTGCCAGCAGCGAGCGGGGGCAAGAGACCCAGTACTTC. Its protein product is CASSERGQETQYF. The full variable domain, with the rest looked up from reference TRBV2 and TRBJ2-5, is EPEVTQTPSHQVTQMGQEVILRCVPISNHLYFYWYRQILGQKVEFLVSFYNNEISEKSEIFDDQFSVERPDGSNFTLKIRSTKLEDSAMYFCASSERGQETQYFGPGTRLLVL.

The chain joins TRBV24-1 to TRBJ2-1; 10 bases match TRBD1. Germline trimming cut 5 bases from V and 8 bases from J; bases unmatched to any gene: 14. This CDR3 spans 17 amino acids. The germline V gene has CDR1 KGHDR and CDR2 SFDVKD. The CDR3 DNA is TGTGCCACCAGTGCCGGGACAGGGGAGTTTGGTGCCCATGAGCAGTTCTTC. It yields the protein CATSAGTGEFGAHEQFF.

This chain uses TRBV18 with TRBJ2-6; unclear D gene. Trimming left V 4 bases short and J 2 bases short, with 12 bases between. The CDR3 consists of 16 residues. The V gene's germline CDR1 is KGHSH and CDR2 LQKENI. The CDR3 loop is CASSLPRKTGANVLTF. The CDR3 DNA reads TGTGCCAGCTCACTTCCTAGGAAAACTGGGGCCAACGTCCTGACTTTC.

CDR3 residues: CASSERGGTDTQYF. The DNA for the CDR3 is TGTGCCAGCAGTGAACGGGGGGGCACAGATACGCAGTATTTT. This chain links TRBV6-1 with TRBJ2-3; TRBD2 matches 7 bases. The CDR3 runs to 14 residues. Germline trimming cut 2 bases from V and 1 base from J; bases unmatched to any gene: 0. Germline V lookup: CDR1 MNHNS, CDR2 SASEGT.

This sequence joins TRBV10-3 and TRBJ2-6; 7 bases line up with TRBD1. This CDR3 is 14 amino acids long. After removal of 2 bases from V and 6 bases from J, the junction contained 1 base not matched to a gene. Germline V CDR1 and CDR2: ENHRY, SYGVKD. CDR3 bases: TGTGCCATCAGTGAGACAGGGGAGGCCAACGTCCTGACTTTC. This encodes CAISETGEANVLTF.

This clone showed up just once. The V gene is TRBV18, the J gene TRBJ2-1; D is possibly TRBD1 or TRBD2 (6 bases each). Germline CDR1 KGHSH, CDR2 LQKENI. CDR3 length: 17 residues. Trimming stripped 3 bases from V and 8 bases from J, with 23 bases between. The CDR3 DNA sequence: TGTGCCAGCTCACCCCAGAGGGTGGGGGGCCCGGGGGATGAGCAGTTCTTC. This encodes CASSPQRVGGPGDEQFF. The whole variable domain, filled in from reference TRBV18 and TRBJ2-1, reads NAGVMQNPRHLVRRRGQEARLRCSPMKGHSHVYWYRQLPEEGLKFMVYLQKENIIDESGMPKERFSAEFPKEGPSILRIQQVVRGDSAAYFCASSPQRVGGPGDEQFFGPGTRLTVL.

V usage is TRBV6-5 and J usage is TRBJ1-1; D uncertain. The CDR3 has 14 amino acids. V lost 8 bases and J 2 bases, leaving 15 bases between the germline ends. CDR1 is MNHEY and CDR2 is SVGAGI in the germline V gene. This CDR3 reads CASGISPPNTEAFF. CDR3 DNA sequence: TGTGCCAGCGGAATCAGTCCGCCCAACACTGAAGCTTTCTTT.

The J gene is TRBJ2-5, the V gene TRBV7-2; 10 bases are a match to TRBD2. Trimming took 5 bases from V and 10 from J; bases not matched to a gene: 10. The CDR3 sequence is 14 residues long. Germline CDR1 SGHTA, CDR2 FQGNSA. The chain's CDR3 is CASSPTSGPWDQYF. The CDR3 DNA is TGTGCCAGCAGCCCGACTAGCGGGCCTTGGGACCAGTACTTC.

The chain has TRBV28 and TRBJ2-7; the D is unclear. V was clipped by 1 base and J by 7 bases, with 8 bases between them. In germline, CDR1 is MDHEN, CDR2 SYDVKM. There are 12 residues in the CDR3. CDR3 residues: CASSLYPREQYF. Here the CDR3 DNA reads TGTGCCAGCAGTTTATACCCAAGGGAGCAGTACTTC.

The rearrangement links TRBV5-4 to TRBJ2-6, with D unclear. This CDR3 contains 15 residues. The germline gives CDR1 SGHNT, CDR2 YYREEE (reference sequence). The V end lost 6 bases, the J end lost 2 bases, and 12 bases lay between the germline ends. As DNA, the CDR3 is TGTGCCAGCACCTCCTTTGAGACTGGGGCCAACGTCCTGACTTTC. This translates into CASTSFETGANVLTF.

The CDR3 DNA reads as TGCAGTGCGACAGGGGAAGGTGGCTACACCTTC. Its translation is CSATGEGGYTF. The J gene is TRBJ1-2, the V gene TRBV20-1; 8 nucleotides align to TRBD1. Germline V lookup: CDR1 DFQATT, CDR2 SNEGSKA (reference sequence). V dropped 6 bases and J dropped 7; count of bases not matched to a gene: 4. This CDR3 is 11 amino acids long.

The chain's CDR3 is CASSLDRGGTEAFF. The CDR3 DNA reads TGTGCCAGTAGCCTGGACAGGGGGGGAACTGAAGCTTTCTTT. This chain joins TRBV19 and TRBJ1-1; TRBD1 aligns across 10 bases. This CDR3 has 14 amino acids. Unmatched junction bases numbered 6, after V lost 6 bases and J lost 5 bases. CDR1 LNHDA and CDR2 SQIVND come from the germline V gene (reference sequence). Combining the CDR3 with reference TRBV19 and TRBJ1-1 gives the whole variable domain DGGITQSPKYLFRKEGQNVTLSCEQNLNHDAMYWYRQDPGQGLRLIYYSQIVNDFQKGDIAEGYSVSREKKESFPLTVTSAQKNPTAFYLCASSLDRGGTEAFFGQGTRLTVV.

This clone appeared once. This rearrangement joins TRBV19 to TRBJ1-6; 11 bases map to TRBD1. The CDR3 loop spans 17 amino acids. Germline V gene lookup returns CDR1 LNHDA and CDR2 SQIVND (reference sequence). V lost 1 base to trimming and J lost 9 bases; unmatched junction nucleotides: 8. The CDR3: CASSIARTGGSGSPLHF. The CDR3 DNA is TGTGCCAGTAGTATAGCCCGGACAGGGGGCTCGGGTTCACCCCTCCACTTT.

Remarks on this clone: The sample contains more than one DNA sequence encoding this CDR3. The CDR3 bases are TGCGCCAGCAGCCCAGGAGGTACAGATACGCAGTATTTT. It yields the protein CASSPGGTDTQYF. The chain is built from TRBV5-1 and TRBJ2-3; D is perhaps TRBD2 (5 bases). Trimming pared 4 bases from V and 3 bases from J, leaving 9 bases between. Germline lookup yields CDR1 SGHRS and CDR2 YFSETQ. The CDR3 is 13 amino acids.

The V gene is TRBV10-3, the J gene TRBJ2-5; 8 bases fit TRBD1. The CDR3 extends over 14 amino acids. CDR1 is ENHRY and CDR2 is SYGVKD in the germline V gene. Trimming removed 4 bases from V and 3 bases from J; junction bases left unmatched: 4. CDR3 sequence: CAISVAGGEETQYF. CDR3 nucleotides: TGTGCCATCAGTGTAGCAGGGGGCGAAGAGACCCAGTACTTC.

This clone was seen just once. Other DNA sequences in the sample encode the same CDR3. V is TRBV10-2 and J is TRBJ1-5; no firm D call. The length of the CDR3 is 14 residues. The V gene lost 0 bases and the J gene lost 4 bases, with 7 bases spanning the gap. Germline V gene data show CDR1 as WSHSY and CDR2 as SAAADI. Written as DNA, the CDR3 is TGCGCCAGCAGTGAGTCGGAACGAAATCAGCCCCAGCATTTT. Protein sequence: CASSESERNQPQHF.

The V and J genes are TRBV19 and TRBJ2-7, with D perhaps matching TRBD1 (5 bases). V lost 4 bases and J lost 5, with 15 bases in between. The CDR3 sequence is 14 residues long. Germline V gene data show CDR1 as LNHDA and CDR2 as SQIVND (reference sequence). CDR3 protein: CASSTSQGVDEQYF. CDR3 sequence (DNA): TGTGCCAGTAGTACCTCCCAGGGTGTCGACGAGCAGTACTTC.

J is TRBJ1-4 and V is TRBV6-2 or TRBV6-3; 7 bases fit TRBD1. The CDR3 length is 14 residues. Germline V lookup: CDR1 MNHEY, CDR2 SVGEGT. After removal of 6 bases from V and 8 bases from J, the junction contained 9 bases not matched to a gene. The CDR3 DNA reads TGTGCCAGCAGCACAGGGGCGGAGGGGGAAAAACTGTTTTTT. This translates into CASSTGAEGEKLFF.

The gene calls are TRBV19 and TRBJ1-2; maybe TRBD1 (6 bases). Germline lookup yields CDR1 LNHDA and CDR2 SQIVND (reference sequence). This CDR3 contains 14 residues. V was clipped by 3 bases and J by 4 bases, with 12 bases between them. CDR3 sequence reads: CASSISGGPYGYTF. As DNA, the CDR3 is TGTGCCAGTAGTATTTCGGGGGGGCCCTATGGCTACACCTTC.

This CDR3 reads CASSSNRGGEQYF. As DNA, the CDR3 is TGTGCCAGCAGCTCGAACAGGGGAGGGGAGCAGTACTTC. The gene calls are TRBV11-3 and TRBJ2-7; D assignment may be TRBD1 or TRBD2 (7 bases each). This CDR3 contains 13 residues. CDR1 is SGHNT, CDR2 YENEEA, per germline. The V and J ends lost 4 bases and 7 bases respectively, with 14 bases between them.

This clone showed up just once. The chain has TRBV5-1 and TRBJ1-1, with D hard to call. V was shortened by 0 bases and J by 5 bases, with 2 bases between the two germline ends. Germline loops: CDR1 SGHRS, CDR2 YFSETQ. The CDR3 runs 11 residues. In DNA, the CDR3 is TGCGCCAGCAGCTTGGCTACTGAAGCTTTCTTT. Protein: CASSLATEAFF.

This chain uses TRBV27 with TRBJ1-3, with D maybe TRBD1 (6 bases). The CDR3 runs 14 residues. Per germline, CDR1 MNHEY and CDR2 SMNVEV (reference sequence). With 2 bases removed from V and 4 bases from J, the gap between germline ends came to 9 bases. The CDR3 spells CASSLRGPGNTIYF. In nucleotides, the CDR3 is TGTGCCAGCAGTTTACGGGGGCCCGGAAACACCATATATTTT.